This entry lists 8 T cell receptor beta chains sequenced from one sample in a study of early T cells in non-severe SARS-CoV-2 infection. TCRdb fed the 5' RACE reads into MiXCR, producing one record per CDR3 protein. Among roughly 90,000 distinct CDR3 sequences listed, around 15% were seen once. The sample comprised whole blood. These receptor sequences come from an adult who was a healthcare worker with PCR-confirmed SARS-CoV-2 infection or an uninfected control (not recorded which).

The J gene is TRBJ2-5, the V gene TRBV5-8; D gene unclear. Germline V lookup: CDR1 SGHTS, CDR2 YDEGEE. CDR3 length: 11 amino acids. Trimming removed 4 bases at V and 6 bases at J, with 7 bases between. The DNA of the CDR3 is TGTGCCAGCAGCCCCCTTCAGACCCAGTACTTC. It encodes CASSPLQTQYF.

For the CDR3, the DNA is TGTGCCAGCAGCGAGACAGGGGGCCCCGGGGAGCTGTTTTTT. It specifies CASSETGGPGELFF. J is TRBJ2-2 and V is TRBV2; 10 positions match TRBD1. The CDR3 is made up of 14 amino acids. From germline, CDR1 is SNHLY and CDR2 FYNNEI. The V and J ends lost 6 bases and 6 bases, in that order; junction bases with no gene match: 4.

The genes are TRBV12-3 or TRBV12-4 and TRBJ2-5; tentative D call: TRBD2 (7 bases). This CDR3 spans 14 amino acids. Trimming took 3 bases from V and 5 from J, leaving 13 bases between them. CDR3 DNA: TGTGCCAGCAGTTTGGGGGGGGGCTGGGAGACCCAGTACTTC. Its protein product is CASSLGGGWETQYF.

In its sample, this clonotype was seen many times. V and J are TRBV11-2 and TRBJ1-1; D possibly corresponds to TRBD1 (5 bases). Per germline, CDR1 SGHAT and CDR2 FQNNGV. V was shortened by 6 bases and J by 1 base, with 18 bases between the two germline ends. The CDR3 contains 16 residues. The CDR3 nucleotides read TGTGCCAGCAGATCCCTCAAGGAGCAGGGGAACACTGAAGCTTTCTTT. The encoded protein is CASRSLKEQGNTEAFF.

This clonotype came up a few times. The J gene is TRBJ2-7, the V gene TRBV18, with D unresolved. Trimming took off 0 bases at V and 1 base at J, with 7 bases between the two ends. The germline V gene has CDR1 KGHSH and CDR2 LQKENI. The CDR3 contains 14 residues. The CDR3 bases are TGTGCCAGCTCACCACCTGTTGAATCCTACGAGCAGTACTTC. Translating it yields CASSPPVESYEQYF.

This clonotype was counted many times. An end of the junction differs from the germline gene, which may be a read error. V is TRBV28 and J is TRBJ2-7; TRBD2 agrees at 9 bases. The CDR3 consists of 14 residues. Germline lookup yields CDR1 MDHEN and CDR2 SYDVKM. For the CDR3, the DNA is TGTGCCAGCCGTGGGGGGACTAGCTCCCACGAGCAGTACTTC. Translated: CASRGGTSSHEQYF.

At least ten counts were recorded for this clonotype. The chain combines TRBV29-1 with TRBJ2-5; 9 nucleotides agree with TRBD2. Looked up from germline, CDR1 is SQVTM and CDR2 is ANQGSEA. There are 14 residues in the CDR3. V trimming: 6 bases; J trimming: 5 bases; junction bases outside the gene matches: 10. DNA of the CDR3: TGCAGCGTGACGACTAGCGGTGGGAGGGAGACCCAGTACTTC. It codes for CSVTTSGGRETQYF.

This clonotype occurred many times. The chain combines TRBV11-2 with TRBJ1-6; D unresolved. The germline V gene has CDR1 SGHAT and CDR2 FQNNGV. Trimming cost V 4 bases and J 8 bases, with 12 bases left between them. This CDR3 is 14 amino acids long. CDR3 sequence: CASSSWTPDSPLHF. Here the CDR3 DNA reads TGTGCCAGCAGCTCCTGGACTCCCGATTCACCCCTCCACTTT.